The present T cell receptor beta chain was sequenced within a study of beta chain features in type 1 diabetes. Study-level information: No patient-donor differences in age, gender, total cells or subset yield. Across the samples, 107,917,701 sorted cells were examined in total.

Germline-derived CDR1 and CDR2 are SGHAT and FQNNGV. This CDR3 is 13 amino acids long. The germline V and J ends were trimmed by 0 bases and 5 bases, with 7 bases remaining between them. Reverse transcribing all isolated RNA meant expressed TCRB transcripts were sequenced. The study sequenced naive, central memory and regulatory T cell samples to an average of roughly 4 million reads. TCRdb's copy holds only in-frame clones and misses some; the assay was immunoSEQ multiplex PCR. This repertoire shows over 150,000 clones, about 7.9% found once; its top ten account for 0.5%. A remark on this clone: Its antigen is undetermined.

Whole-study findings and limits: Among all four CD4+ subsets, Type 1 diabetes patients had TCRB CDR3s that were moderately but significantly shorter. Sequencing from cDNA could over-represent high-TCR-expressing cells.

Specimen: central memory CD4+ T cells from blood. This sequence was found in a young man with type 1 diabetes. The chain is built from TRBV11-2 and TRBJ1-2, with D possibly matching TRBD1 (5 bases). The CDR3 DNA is TGTGCCAGCAGCTTAGAGCAGGGATATGGCTACACCTTC. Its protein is CASSLEQGYGYTF.